The 17 T cell receptor beta chains below come from one sample, sequenced in a study of cytomegalovirus exposure and HLA in healthy donors. PCR used 60 Vbeta primers and 13 Jbeta primers. The data were produced by immunoSEQ multiplex PCR, yet TCRdb's version contains in-frame clones alone and is incomplete. The sample has about 160,000 clones, around 85% seen once; the top ten hold about 0.85%. The specimen sequenced was PBMCs. These receptors all stem from a woman in her thirties in good health and CMV-seronegative.

The chain combines TRBV4-1 with TRBJ2-7; 10 bases map to TRBD2. The ends lost 3 bases at V and 2 bases at J; junction bases unmatched: 7. The V gene's germline CDR1 is MGHRA and CDR2 YSYEKL. CDR3 length equals 16 residues. The CDR3 DNA reads TGCGCCAGCAGCCATGCCGGGACTAGCGACGCCTACGAGCAGTACTTC. It codes for CASSHAGTSDAYEQYF.

The rearrangement joins TRBV5-6 to TRBJ2-5; 7 positions match TRBD1. Germline V gene lookup returns CDR1 SGHDT and CDR2 YYEEEE. V lost 4 bases to trimming and J lost 5 bases; unmatched junction nucleotides: 8. The CDR3 is made up of 14 amino acids. The CDR3 loop reads CASSVGQREETQYF. In DNA, the CDR3 is TGTGCCAGCAGCGTGGGACAGCGCGAGGAGACCCAGTACTTC.

This chain links TRBV7-2 with TRBJ2-1; 7 bases align to TRBD2. CDR1 and CDR2 from the germline V gene are SGHTA and FQGNSA. Trimming cost V 5 bases and J 4 bases; bases outside gene matches: 2. This CDR3 has 13 amino acids. For the CDR3, the DNA is TGTGCCAGCAGCGCCGGGGGGTACAATGAGCAGTTCTTC. Amino acid sequence: CASSAGGYNEQFF.

In its sample, this clone was seen a few times. The V call is TRBV5-4, the J call TRBJ1-4; D call uncertain. V shed 2 bases and J shed 12 bases, with 11 bases lying between them. The germline gives CDR1 SGHNT, CDR2 YYREEE (reference sequence). This CDR3 spans 12 amino acids. The CDR3 protein is CASSFGLEELFF. CDR3 nucleotides: TGTGCCAGCAGCTTCGGACTTGAGGAACTGTTTTTT.

J is TRBJ2-1 and V is TRBV10-2, with a weak D call TRBD1 (6 bases). The germline gives CDR1 WSHSY, CDR2 SAAADI. Trimming took 3 bases from V and 8 from J, leaving 20 bases between them. The CDR3 is 16 residues long. In DNA form, the CDR3 reads TGCGCCAGCAGTGATAGCCGGGACACCGGTTTGGATGAGCAGTTCTTC. It codes for CASSDSRDTGLDEQFF.

The chain carries TRBV7-2 and TRBJ1-1; 8 nucleotides line up with TRBD1. With 5 bases clipped from V and 3 bases from J, the junction kept 11 bases outside the gene matches. Germline values: CDR1 SGHTA, CDR2 FQGNSA. This CDR3 is 16 amino acids long. CDR3 amino acids: CASSVRTGRTDTEAFF. CDR3 nucleotide sequence: TGTGCCAGCAGCGTGAGGACAGGGAGAACGGACACTGAAGCTTTCTTT.

This clone has a handful of counts. The DNA for the CDR3 is TGTGCCAGCAGCGGAACTGGCGGGGTTTCCTACAATGAGCAGTTCTTC. As protein: CASSGTGGVSYNEQFF. The chain has TRBV2 and TRBJ2-1, with D perhaps TRBD2 (6 bases). This CDR3 has 16 residues. Trimming pared 6 bases from V and 1 base from J, leaving 16 bases between. Germline V gene sequence: CDR1 SNHLY, CDR2 FYNNEI.

The chain carries TRBV7-2 and TRBJ2-3, with D possibly being TRBD2 (6 bases). The CDR3 contains 14 residues. In germline, CDR1 is SGHTA, CDR2 FQGNSA. Trimming left V 8 bases short and J 4 bases short, with 16 bases between. CDR3: CASGGSLPADTQYF. The CDR3 DNA reads as TGTGCCAGCGGGGGGTCCCTACCGGCAGATACGCAGTATTTT.

This chain links TRBV19 with TRBJ1-6, with TRBD1 as a possible D gene (5 bases). Per the germline V gene, CDR1 is LNHDA and CDR2 is SQIVND (reference sequence). Trimming removed 7 bases from V and 5 bases from J, with 15 bases in between. The CDR3 is 15 amino acids. CDR3 DNA sequence: TGTGCCAGTACCTCGGAGGGACTAAATAATTCACCCCTCCACTTT. It specifies CASTSEGLNNSPLHF.

This sequence joins TRBV9 and TRBJ1-3; 7 bases are shared with TRBD1. V shed 6 bases, J shed 0 bases, and the junction held 6 bases outside the gene matches. Germline CDR1 reads SGDLS; CDR2 reads YYNGEE. The CDR3 totals 15 residues. CDR3 sequence: CASNTQGVSGNTIYF. The CDR3 DNA reads as TGTGCCAGCAACACCCAGGGGGTCTCTGGAAACACCATATATTTT.

The rearrangement uses TRBV6-5 and TRBJ2-7, with 7 bases aligning to TRBD1. The CDR3 is 14 residues long. The ends lost 2 bases at V and 7 bases at J; junction bases unmatched: 8. The germline gives CDR1 MNHEY, CDR2 SVGAGI. In DNA form, the CDR3 reads TGTGCCAGCAGTTACCGGGACAGCCTCTGGGAGCAGTACTTC. Translation: CASSYRDSLWEQYF.

The chain recombines TRBV7-6 with TRBJ2-7; TRBD1 agrees at 10 bases. Germline V lookup: CDR1 SGHVS, CDR2 FNYEAQ. The CDR3 loop spans 15 amino acids. J gave up 7 bases and V 6 bases, and 12 bases lay outside the gene matches. CDR3 in amino acids: CASSSIDRGLEEQYF. CDR3 DNA: TGTGCCAGCAGTTCCATCGACAGGGGGCTAGAAGAGCAGTACTTC.

The chain carries TRBV18 and TRBJ1-2, with D hard to call. V lost 1 base, J lost 7 bases, and 10 bases lay in between. This CDR3 has 13 residues. Germline V gene lookup returns CDR1 KGHSH and CDR2 LQKENI. This chain's CDR3 is CASSPQAEGGYTF. CDR3 coding DNA: TGTGCCAGCTCACCACAGGCCGAGGGTGGCTACACCTTC.

About this clone: The sample has other DNA sequences that encode this CDR3 too. V is TRBV2 and J is TRBJ2-3; D might be TRBD1 (6 bases). This CDR3 has 16 residues. V lost 6 bases and J lost 0, with 16 bases in between. The germline V gene has CDR1 SNHLY and CDR2 FYNNEI. The CDR3 region is CASSVQGFSSTDTQYF. The CDR3 region has the DNA TGTGCCAGCAGCGTTCAGGGGTTTTCTAGCACAGATACGCAGTATTTT.

This clone was seen only once. V usage is TRBV7-9 and J usage is TRBJ1-5, with D maybe TRBD1 (6 bases). The CDR3 length is 14 residues. V lost 6 bases and J lost 7, with 16 bases in between. Germline V CDR1 and CDR2: SEHNR, FQNEAQ (reference sequence). DNA for the CDR3: TGTGCCAGCAGTTATGGGTCAGGGGACCAGCCCCAGCATTTT. It yields the protein CASSYGSGDQPQHF.

About this clone itself: Within the sample, other DNA sequences also encode this same CDR3. The genes are TRBV5-1 and TRBJ2-7; 7 bases agree with TRBD2. V shed 2 bases and J 5 bases; nucleotides not matched to a gene: 1. Per the germline V gene, CDR1 is SGHRS and CDR2 is YFSETQ. The CDR3 covers 12 residues. As DNA, the CDR3 is TGCGCCAGCAGCTTTGGGGGGGACGAGCAGTACTTC. Its protein is CASSFGGDEQYF.

CDR3 nucleotides: TGTGCCAGCAGCCCCGAGGGAACCGGGGAGCTGTTTTTT. This encodes CASSPEGTGELFF. The rearrangement uses TRBV5-4 and TRBJ2-2; weak D call: TRBD2 (5 bases). The germline V gene encodes CDR1 SGHNT and CDR2 YYREEE (reference sequence). V lost 4 bases, J lost 5 bases, and 9 bases lay in between. The length of the CDR3 is 13 residues.